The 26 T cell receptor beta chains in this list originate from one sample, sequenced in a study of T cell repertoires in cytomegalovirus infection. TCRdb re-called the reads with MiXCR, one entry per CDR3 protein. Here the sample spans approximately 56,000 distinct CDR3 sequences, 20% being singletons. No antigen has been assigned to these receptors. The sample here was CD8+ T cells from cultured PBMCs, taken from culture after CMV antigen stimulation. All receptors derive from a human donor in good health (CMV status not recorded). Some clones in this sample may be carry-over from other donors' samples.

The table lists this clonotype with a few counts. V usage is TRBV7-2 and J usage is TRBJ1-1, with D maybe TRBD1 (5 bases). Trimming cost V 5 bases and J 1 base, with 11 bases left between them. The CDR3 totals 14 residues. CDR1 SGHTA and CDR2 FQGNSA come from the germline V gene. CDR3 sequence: CASSQRTGNTEAFF. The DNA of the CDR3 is TGTGCCAGCAGCCAGCGTACAGGGAACACTGAAGCTTTCTTT.

CDR3 amino acids: CASSPDSTYEQYF. The DNA of the CDR3 is TGTGCCAGCAGCCCGGACAGTACCTACGAGCAGTACTTC. This chain joins TRBV7-9 and TRBJ2-7; D might be TRBD1 (6 bases). Between the trimmed V and J ends, which lost 5 bases and 2 bases, there was a span of 10 bases. CDR3 length: 13 amino acids. CDR1 SEHNR and CDR2 FQNEAQ come from the germline V gene (reference sequence). Based on the CDR3 plus reference TRBV7-9 and TRBJ2-7, the full variable domain is DTGVSQNPRHKITKRGQNVTFRCDPISEHNRLYWYRQTLGQGPEFLTYFQNEAQLEKSRLLSDRFSAERPKGSFSTLEIQRTEQGDSAMYLCASSPDSTYEQYFGPGTRLTVT.

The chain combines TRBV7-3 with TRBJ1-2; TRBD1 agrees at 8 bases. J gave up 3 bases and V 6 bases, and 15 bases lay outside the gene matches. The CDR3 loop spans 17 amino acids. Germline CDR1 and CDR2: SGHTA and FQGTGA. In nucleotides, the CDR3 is TGTGCCAGCAGTCCAGACAGGGGCAACCACTGGGACTATGGCTACACCTTC. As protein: CASSPDRGNHWDYGYTF.

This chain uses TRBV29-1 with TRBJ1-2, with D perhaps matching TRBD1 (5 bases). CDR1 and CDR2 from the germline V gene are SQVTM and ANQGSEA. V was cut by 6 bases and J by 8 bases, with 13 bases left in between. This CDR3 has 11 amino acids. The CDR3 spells CSVTGRDGYTF. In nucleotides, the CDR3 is TGCAGCGTGACCGGACGGGACGGCTACACCTTC.

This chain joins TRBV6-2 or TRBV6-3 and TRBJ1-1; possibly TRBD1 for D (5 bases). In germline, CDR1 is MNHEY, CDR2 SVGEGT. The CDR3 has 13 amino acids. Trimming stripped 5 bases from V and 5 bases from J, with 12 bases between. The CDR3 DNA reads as TGTGCCAGCAGTGCCCAGGGTAGTACTGAAGCTTTCTTT. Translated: CASSAQGSTEAFF.

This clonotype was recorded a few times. CDR3 residues: CASSPLLELNTEAFF. The DNA of the CDR3 is TGTGCCAGCAGTCCCCTTTTGGAATTGAACACTGAAGCTTTCTTT. V usage is TRBV28 and J usage is TRBJ1-1, with D unclear. V lost 5 bases and J lost 0, with 13 bases in between. Per the germline V gene, CDR1 is MDHEN and CDR2 is SYDVKM. The CDR3 extends over 15 amino acids.

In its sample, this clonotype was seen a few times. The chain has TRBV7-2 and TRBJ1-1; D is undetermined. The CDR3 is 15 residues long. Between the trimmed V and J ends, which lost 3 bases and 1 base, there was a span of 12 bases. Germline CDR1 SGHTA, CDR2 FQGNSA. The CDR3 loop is CASSLRDTPNTEAFF. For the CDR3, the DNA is TGTGCCAGCAGCTTGCGAGATACACCGAACACTGAAGCTTTCTTT.

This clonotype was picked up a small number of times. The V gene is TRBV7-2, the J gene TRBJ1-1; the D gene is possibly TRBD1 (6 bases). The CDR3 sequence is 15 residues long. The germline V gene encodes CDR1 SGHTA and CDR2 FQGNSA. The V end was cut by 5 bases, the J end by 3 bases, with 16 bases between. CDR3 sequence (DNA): TGTGCCAGCAGCCTCCGACAGGAGACCTACACTGAAGCTTTCTTT. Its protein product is CASSLRQETYTEAFF.

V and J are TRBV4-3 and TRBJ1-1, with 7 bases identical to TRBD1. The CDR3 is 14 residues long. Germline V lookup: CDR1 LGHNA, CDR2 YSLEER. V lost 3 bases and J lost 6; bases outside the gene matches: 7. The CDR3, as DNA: TGCGCCAGCAGCCAGAACAACAGGGGCGCTGAAGCTTTCTTT. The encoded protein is CASSQNNRGAEAFF.

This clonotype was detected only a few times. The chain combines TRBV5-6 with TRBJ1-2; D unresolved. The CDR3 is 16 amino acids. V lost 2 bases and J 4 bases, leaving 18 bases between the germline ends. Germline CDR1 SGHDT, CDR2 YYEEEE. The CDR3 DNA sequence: TGTGCCAGCAGCTTATTCGGGGAAGGCGGCATCTATGGCTACACCTTC. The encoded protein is CASSLFGEGGIYGYTF.

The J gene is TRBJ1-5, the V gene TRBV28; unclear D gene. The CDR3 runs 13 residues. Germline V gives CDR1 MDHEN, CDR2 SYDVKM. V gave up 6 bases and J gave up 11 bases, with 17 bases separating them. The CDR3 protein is CASRPDWLETQHF. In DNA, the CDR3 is TGTGCCAGCAGGCCCGACTGGCTAGAGACCCAGCATTTT. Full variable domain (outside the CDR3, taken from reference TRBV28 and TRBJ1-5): DVKVTQSSRYLVKRTGEKVFLECVQDMDHENMFWYRQDPGLGLRLIYFSYDVKMKEKGDIPEGYSVSREKKERFSLILESASTNQTSMYLCASRPDWLETQHFGDGTRLSIL.

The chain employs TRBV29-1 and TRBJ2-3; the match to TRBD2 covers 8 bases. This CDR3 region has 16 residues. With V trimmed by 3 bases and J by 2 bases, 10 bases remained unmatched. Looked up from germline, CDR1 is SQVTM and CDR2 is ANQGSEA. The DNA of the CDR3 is TGCAGCGTTGACAGGGTGTCTAGCGGGTTCACAGATACGCAGTATTTT. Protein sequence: CSVDRVSSGFTDTQYF.

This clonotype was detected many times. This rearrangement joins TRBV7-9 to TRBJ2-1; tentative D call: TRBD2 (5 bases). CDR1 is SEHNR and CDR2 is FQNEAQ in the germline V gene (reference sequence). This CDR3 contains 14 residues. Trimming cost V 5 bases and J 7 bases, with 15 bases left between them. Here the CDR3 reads CASSPSGAGNEQFF. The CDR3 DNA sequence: TGTGCCAGCAGCCCCAGCGGAGCCGGAAATGAGCAGTTCTTC.

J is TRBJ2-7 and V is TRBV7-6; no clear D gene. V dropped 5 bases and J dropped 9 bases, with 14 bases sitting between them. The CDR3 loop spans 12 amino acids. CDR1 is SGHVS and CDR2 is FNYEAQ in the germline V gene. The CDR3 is CASSHQFVVQYF. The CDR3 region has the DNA TGTGCCAGCAGCCATCAGTTCGTGGTGCAGTACTTC.

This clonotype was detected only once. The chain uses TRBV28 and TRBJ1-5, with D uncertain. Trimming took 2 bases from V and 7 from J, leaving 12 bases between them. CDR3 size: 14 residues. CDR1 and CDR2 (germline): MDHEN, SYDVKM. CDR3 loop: CASSLGVSSQPQHF. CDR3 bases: TGTGCCAGCAGTTTAGGGGTCTCCAGCCAGCCCCAGCATTTT.

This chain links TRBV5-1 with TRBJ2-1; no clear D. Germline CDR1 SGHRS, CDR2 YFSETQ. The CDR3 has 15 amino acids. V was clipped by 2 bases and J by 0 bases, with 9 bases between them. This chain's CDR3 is CASSLRESSYNEQFF. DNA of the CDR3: TGCGCCAGCAGCTTAAGAGAGAGCTCCTACAATGAGCAGTTCTTC.

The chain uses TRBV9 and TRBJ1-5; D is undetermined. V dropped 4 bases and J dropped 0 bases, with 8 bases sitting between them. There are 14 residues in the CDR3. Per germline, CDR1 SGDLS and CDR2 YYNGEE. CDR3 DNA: TGTGCCAGCAGCAACGATAATAGCAATCAGCCCCAGCATTTT. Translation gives CASSNDNSNQPQHF.

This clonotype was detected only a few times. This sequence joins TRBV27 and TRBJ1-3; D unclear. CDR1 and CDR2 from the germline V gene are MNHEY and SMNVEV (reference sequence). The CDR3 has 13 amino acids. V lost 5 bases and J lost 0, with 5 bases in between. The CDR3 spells CASSRYSGNTIYF. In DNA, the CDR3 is TGTGCCAGCAGTCGCTACTCTGGAAACACCATATATTTT.

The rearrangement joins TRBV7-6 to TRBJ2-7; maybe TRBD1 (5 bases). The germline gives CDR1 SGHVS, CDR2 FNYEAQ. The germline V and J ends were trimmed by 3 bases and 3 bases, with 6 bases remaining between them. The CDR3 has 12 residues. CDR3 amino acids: CASSFDSYEQYF. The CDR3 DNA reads TGTGCCAGCAGCTTCGACAGCTACGAGCAGTACTTC.

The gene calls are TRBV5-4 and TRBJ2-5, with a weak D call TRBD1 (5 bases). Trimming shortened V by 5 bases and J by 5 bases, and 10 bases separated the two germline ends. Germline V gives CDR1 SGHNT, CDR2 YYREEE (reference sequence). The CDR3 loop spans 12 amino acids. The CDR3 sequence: CASSSPGETQYF. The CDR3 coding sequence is TGTGCCAGCAGTTCCCCAGGGGAGACCCAGTACTTC. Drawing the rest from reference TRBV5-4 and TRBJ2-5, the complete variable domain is ETGVTQSPTHLIKTRGQQVTLRCSSQSGHNTVSWYQQALGQGPQFIFQYYREEENGRGNFPPRFSGLQFPNYSSELNVNALELDDSALYLCASSSPGETQYFGPGTRLLVL.

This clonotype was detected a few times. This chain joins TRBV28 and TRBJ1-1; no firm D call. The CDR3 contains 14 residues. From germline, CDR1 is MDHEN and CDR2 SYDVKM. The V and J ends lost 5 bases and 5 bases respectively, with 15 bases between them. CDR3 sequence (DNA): TGTGCCAGCAGTCCAAGAGTAGCGAATACTGAAGCTTTCTTT. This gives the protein CASSPRVANTEAFF. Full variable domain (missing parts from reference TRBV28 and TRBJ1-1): DVKVTQSSRYLVKRTGEKVFLECVQDMDHENMFWYRQDPGLGLRLIYFSYDVKMKEKGDIPEGYSVSREKKERFSLILESASTNQTSMYLCASSPRVANTEAFFGQGTRLTVV.

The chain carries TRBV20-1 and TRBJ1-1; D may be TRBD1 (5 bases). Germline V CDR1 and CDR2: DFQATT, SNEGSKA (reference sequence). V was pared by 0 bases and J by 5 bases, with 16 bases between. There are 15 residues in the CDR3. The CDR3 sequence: CSARDSPGKTTEAFF. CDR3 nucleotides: TGCAGTGCTAGAGACTCCCCAGGGAAGACGACTGAAGCTTTCTTT.

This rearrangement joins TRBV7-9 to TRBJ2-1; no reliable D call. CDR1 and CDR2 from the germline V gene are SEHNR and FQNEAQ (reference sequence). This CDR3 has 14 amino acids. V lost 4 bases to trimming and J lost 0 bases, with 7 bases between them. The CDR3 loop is CASSSDNSYNEQFF. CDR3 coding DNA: TGTGCCAGCAGCTCTGACAACTCCTACAATGAGCAGTTCTTC.

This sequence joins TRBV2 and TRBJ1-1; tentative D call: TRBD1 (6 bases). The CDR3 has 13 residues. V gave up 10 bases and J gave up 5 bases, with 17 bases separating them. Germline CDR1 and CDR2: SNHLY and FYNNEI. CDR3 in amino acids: CAIPGHQLTEAFF. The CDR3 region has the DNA TGTGCCATACCGGGACACCAGTTGACTGAAGCTTTCTTT.

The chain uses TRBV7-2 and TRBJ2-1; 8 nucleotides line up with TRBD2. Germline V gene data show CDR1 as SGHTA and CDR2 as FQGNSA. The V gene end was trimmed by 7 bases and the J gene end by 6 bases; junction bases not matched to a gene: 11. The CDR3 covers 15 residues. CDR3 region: CASTTGGWPSNEQFF. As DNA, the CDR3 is TGTGCCAGCACGACGGGGGGGTGGCCGTCCAATGAGCAGTTCTTC. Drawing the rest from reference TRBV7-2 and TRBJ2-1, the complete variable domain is GAGVSQSPSNKVTEKGKDVELRCDPISGHTALYWYRQSLGQGLEFLIYFQGNSAPDKSGLPSDRFSAERTGGSVSTLTIQRTQQEDSAVYLCASTTGGWPSNEQFFGPGTRLTVL.

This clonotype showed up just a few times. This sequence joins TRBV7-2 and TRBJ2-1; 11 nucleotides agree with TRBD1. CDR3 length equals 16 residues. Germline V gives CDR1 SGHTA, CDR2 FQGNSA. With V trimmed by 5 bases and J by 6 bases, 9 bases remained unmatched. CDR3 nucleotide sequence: TGTGCCAGCAGCACCGGACAGGGGGCGGGGGGCAATGAGCAGTTCTTC. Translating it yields CASSTGQGAGGNEQFF.